Below, 8 T cell receptor beta chains from the same sample are listed, as sequenced in a study of spatial heterogeneity in lung cancer. TCRdb processed the 5' RACE reads anew with MiXCR; each CDR3 protein has one entry. In the table there are about 100,000 distinct CDR3 sequences, approximately 4.4% of which are singletons. Study-wide results and caveats: In tumors, expanded intratumoral alpha and beta TCR counts tracked mutation counts.

Specified time point: sample taken at primary tumor resection. No antigen has been assigned to these receptors. Source: lung tumor tissue, taken at surgery. The receptors shown here come from a male donor with early-stage non-small cell lung cancer.

This clonotype was observed many times. The chain combines TRBV2 with TRBJ1-1; 7 bases fit TRBD1. Trimming cost V 5 bases and J 3 bases; bases outside gene matches: 3. This CDR3 spans 13 amino acids. Germline V gene data show CDR1 as SNHLY and CDR2 as FYNNEI. The CDR3 reads CASSRDRDTEAFF. The CDR3 coding sequence is TGTGCCAGCAGTAGAGACAGGGACACTGAAGCTTTCTTT.

The chain carries TRBV27 and TRBJ1-5; D gene unclear. The V end lost 6 bases, the J end lost 7 bases, and 13 bases lay between the germline ends. Germline V gives CDR1 MNHEY, CDR2 SMNVEV (reference sequence). The CDR3 covers 13 residues. In nucleotides, the CDR3 is TGTGCCAGCAGACCCCAGACATGGCAGCCCCAGCATTTT. Amino acids: CASRPQTWQPQHF.

This clonotype was observed many times. The chain uses TRBV12-3 or TRBV12-4 and TRBJ2-7; TRBD1 matches 8 bases. V shed 6 bases, J shed 7 bases, and the junction held 11 bases outside the gene matches. This CDR3 has 14 residues. The DNA of the CDR3 is TGTGCCAGCAGAAACGACAGGGGAAGTGGAGAGCAGTACTTC. Protein sequence: CASRNDRGSGEQYF.

In this sample, this clonotype is medium-sized. V is TRBV12-3 or TRBV12-4 and J is TRBJ1-1; D gene ambiguous. V was shortened by 3 bases and J by 7 bases, with 9 bases between the two germline ends. CDR3 length: 12 residues. For the CDR3, the DNA is TGTGCCAGCAGTTTCGGCCTGAATGAAGCTTTCTTT. Its translation is CASSFGLNEAFF.

The V gene is TRBV14, the J gene TRBJ2-5, with D uncertain. CDR3 length: 13 amino acids. V was shortened by 8 bases and J by 2 bases, with 12 bases between the two germline ends. Per the germline V gene, CDR1 is SGHDN and CDR2 is FVKESK. Here the CDR3 DNA reads TGTGCCAGCTCCGATATCTCTCAAGAGACCCAGTACTTC. Translated: CASSDISQETQYF.

This clonotype was recorded at least ten times. The genes are TRBV4-1 and TRBJ2-3, with TRBD1 matching over 8 bases. Germline CDR1 reads MGHRA; CDR2 reads YSYEKL. CDR3 size: 15 residues. V trimming: 1 base; J trimming: 4 bases; junction bases outside the gene matches: 4. CDR3 sequence reads: CASSQVQGASDTQYF. DNA of the CDR3: TGCGCCAGCAGCCAAGTTCAGGGGGCATCAGATACGCAGTATTTT.

This clonotype has only a few counts. The chain links TRBV28 to TRBJ2-2; the D call may be TRBD1 or TRBD2 (5 bases each). V was trimmed by 5 bases and J by 1 base, leaving 14 bases between them. The length of the CDR3 is 16 residues. Germline-derived CDR1 and CDR2 are MDHEN and SYDVKM. CDR3 loop: CASSPRWDENTGELFF. As DNA, the CDR3 is TGTGCCAGCAGTCCCCGGTGGGACGAGAACACCGGGGAGCTGTTTTTT.

This clonotype was counted many times. The chain couples TRBV7-8 to TRBJ2-1, with a tentative D call TRBD2 (7 bases). Trimming left V 5 bases short and J 2 bases short, with 13 bases between. This CDR3 region has 15 residues. CDR1 is SGHVS, CDR2 FQNEAQ, per germline. The CDR3 DNA sequence: TGTGCCAGCAGCGCGGGGGCTAGGGCCTACAATGAGCAGTTCTTC. Protein: CASSAGARAYNEQFF.